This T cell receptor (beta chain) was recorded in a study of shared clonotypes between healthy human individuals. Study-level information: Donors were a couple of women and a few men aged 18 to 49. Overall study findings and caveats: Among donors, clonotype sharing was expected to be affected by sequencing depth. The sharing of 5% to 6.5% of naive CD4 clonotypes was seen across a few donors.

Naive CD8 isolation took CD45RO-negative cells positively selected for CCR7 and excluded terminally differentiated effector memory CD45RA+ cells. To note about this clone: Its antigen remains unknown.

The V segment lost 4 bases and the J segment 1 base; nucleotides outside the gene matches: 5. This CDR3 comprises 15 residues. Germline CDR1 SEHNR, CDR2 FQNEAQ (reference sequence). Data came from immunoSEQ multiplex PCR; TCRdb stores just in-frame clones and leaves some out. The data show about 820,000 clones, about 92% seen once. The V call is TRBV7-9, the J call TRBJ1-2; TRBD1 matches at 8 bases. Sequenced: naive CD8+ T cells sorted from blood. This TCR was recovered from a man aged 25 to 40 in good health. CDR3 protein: CASSYGTGHNYGYTF. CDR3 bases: TGTGCCAGCAGCTATGGGACAGGCCATAACTATGGCTACACCTTC.